This T cell receptor (beta chain) was found in a study of identifying expanded T cells in peripheral blood. Using immunoSEQ multiplex PCR, the repertoire was profiled, and TCRdb retains in-frame clones only, with some absent. The sample shows some 75,000 clones, roughly 88% of them seen only once. This TCR was sampled from a person between 18 and 70 years old in good health. The sequenced sample was blood.

In nucleotides, the CDR3 is TGTGCCAGCAGCTCCGGACCGGCCCCGGATACGCAGTATTTT. The encoded protein is CASSSGPAPDTQYF. The chain recombines TRBV5-4 with TRBJ2-3, with D uncertain. The CDR3 spans 14 residues. Germline CDR1 reads SGHNT; CDR2 reads YYREEE (reference sequence). Deletions cut 3 bases from V and 6 bases from J, with 14 bases between.